Presented here are 15 T cell receptor beta chains from one specimen sequenced in a study of CD8 T cells in Susac syndrome. Reverse transcription used about 0.45 to 1 ug RNA and random hexamers. TCRdb reprocessed the immunoSEQ multiplex PCR reads with MiXCR, giving one entry per CDR3 protein. The data contain about 300,000 distinct CDR3 sequences, approximately 91% of them singletons. Material for sequencing was CD8+ T cells from PBMCs. These TCRs come from a human donor with multiple sclerosis.

This chain connects TRBV4-3 to TRBJ2-3; 8 bases are a match to TRBD1. The germline V gene has CDR1 LGHNA and CDR2 YSLEER. Trimming cost V 1 base and J 0 bases; bases outside gene matches: 6. The CDR3 spans 17 residues. CDR3 sequence reads: CASSQAGQATSTDTQYF. The CDR3 coding sequence is TGCGCCAGCAGCCAAGCGGGACAGGCAACTAGCACAGATACGCAGTATTTT.

This sequence joins TRBV6-2 or TRBV6-3 and TRBJ2-7; D remains unclear. Germline CDR1 is MNHEY and CDR2 is SVGEGT. This CDR3 has 13 residues. V lost 0 bases, J lost 3 bases, and 6 bases lay in between. CDR3 bases: TGTGCCAGCAGTTACTCACCTGTCTACGAGCAGTACTTC. It specifies CASSYSPVYEQYF.

The chain combines TRBV7-9 with TRBJ2-2; 8 bases line up with TRBD1. CDR3 length equals 16 residues. V lost 4 bases, J lost 7 bases, and 11 bases stayed unmatched. Germline CDR1 SEHNR, CDR2 FQNEAQ (reference sequence). CDR3 protein: CASSSPGQVSYGELFF. The CDR3 DNA reads as TGTGCCAGCAGCTCGCCGGGACAGGTTTCTTACGGGGAGCTGTTTTTT.

The genes are TRBV7-9 and TRBJ2-1; the D gene is possibly TRBD2 (5 bases). Deletions cut 5 bases from V and 10 bases from J, with 12 bases between. The CDR3 totals 12 residues. The germline V gene encodes CDR1 SEHNR and CDR2 FQNEAQ (reference sequence). CDR3 residues: CASSPDYREQFF. For the CDR3, the DNA is TGTGCCAGCAGCCCTGACTATAGGGAGCAGTTCTTC.

This clonotype was recorded only once. V usage is TRBV12-3 or TRBV12-4 and J usage is TRBJ1-5; D is possibly TRBD1 (6 bases). The V end was cut by 3 bases, the J end by 4 bases, with 13 bases between. This CDR3 comprises 15 residues. Here the CDR3 reads CASSFWTAPNQPQHF. DNA for the CDR3: TGTGCCAGCAGTTTTTGGACAGCACCAAATCAGCCCCAGCATTTT.

The J gene is TRBJ1-1, the V gene TRBV6-5; D uncertain. CDR3 length equals 14 residues. Trimming cost V 2 bases and J 5 bases, with 12 bases left between them. The germline CDR1 and CDR2 sequences are MNHEY and SVGAGI. The DNA of the CDR3 is TGTGCCAGCAGTTACAGGTCGGCTGGGACTGAAGCTTTCTTT. Translation: CASSYRSAGTEAFF.

Only one count was recorded for this clonotype. The V gene is TRBV27, the J gene TRBJ2-1; possible D gene TRBD2, 6 bases. V was pared by 10 bases and J by 5 bases, with 21 bases between. Germline lookup yields CDR1 MNHEY and CDR2 SMNVEV (reference sequence). This CDR3 has 15 amino acids. For the CDR3, the DNA is TGTGCCACGATTGGAGGGGACCCAAGCCACAATGAGCAGTTCTTC. Protein: CATIGGDPSHNEQFF.

The rearrangement uses TRBV9 and TRBJ2-5; perhaps TRBD2 as D (6 bases). Germline lookup yields CDR1 SGDLS and CDR2 YYNGEE. Deletions cut 0 bases from V and 4 bases from J, with 13 bases between. The CDR3 is 15 residues long. Here the CDR3 DNA reads TGTGCCAGCAGCGTAGGCAGAGGACTAATAGAGACCCAGTACTTC. Translating gives CASSVGRGLIETQYF.

The V and J genes are TRBV27 and TRBJ2-1; 9 bases are shared with TRBD1. CDR1 is MNHEY and CDR2 is SMNVEV in the germline V gene (reference sequence). The CDR3 is 16 amino acids. The ends lost 1 base at V and 0 bases at J; junction bases unmatched: 1. The CDR3 DNA is TGTGCCAGCAGTTTATGGGGACAGGGCTCCTACAATGAGCAGTTCTTC. Its translation is CASSLWGQGSYNEQFF.

The V and J genes are TRBV10-3 and TRBJ2-1, with 10 bases aligning to TRBD2. The germline gives CDR1 ENHRY, CDR2 SYGVKD. J lost 6 bases, V lost 0 bases, and 11 bases had no gene match. This CDR3 spans 18 amino acids. The CDR3 reads CAISESRGGTSALNEQFF. CDR3 bases: TGTGCCATCAGTGAGTCGAGGGGGGGGACTAGCGCACTCAATGAGCAGTTCTTC.

V and J are TRBV4-1 and TRBJ2-7; 7 bases line up with TRBD1. J lost 3 bases, V lost 4 bases, and 6 bases had no gene match. CDR1 is MGHRA, CDR2 YSYEKL, per germline. The CDR3 loop spans 14 amino acids. This chain's CDR3 is CASSPRDSNYEQYF. The CDR3 DNA reads as TGCGCCAGCAGCCCCCGGGACAGTAACTACGAGCAGTACTTC.

The genes are TRBV27 and TRBJ2-1; D remains ambiguous. The V and J ends lost 5 bases and 4 bases respectively, with 9 bases between them. This CDR3 comprises 13 residues. Germline V gene lookup returns CDR1 MNHEY and CDR2 SMNVEV (reference sequence). The DNA for the CDR3 is TGTGCCAGCAGTCGGACCCGGTACAATGAGCAGTTCTTC. Protein product: CASSRTRYNEQFF.

The rearrangement links TRBV15 to TRBJ2-3; TRBD1 agrees at 11 bases. The germline V gene encodes CDR1 LNHNV and CDR2 YYDKDF (reference sequence). The V gene end was trimmed by 6 bases and the J gene end by 6 bases; junction bases not matched to a gene: 5. CDR3 length: 14 residues. The DNA for the CDR3 is TGTGCCACCAGGGGACAGGGGGTGGGGGATACGCAGTATTTT. Translating it yields CATRGQGVGDTQYF.

The V and J genes are TRBV27 and TRBJ2-5; tentative D call: TRBD2 (5 bases). The ends were cut back, 5 bases at V and 2 bases at J, with 18 bases in the middle. Germline assignment: CDR1 MNHEY and CDR2 SMNVEV (reference sequence). This CDR3 comprises 16 residues. DNA for the CDR3: TGTGCCAGCAGTCTGCTCGTCGGTGAGGGTCAAGAGACCCAGTACTTC. Encoded protein: CASSLLVGEGQETQYF.

This clonotype came up a few times. This chain uses TRBV4-3 with TRBJ2-7; weak D call: TRBD2 (5 bases). Trimming took 1 base from V and 3 from J, leaving 13 bases between them. The CDR3 loop spans 15 amino acids. The germline V gene encodes CDR1 LGHNA and CDR2 YSLEER. DNA of the CDR3: TGCGCCAGCAGCCAAGTCCGCGTTGGAGGCTACGAGCAGTACTTC. It codes for CASSQVRVGGYEQYF.